This passage covers 21 T cell receptor beta chains from one sample sequenced in a study of T cell changes during pregnancy in multiple sclerosis (dated by TCRdb to the late 2010s). The library was prepared using the immunoSEQ multiplex PCR assay. What TCRdb holds here is the immuneACCESS table cut down to in-frame rearrangements. Part of the clones is not present; checked against another copy, under half of the missing clones reflect an unresolved V gene, and the others are unexplained. The sample records approximately 100,000 clones, approximately 94% of which are singletons. The ten largest account for around 1.2% of the sample. The sample here was peripheral blood, taken in the second trimester of pregnancy. Source of these receptors: a female donor with multiple sclerosis, enrolled in a pregnancy study.

The chain links TRBV30 to TRBJ2-7; D is uncertain. CDR1 and CDR2 (germline): GTSNPN, SVGIG (reference sequence). The CDR3 loop spans 12 amino acids. The V end was cut by 3 bases, the J end by 2 bases, with 8 bases between. As DNA, the CDR3 is TGTGCCTGGAGCCCGAACACCTACGAGCAGTACTTC. This encodes CAWSPNTYEQYF.

This chain links TRBV10-3 with TRBJ1-5, with 8 bases aligning to TRBD1. After removal of 6 bases from V and 7 bases from J, the junction contained 23 bases not matched to a gene. The CDR3 spans 19 residues. The germline CDR1 and CDR2 sequences are ENHRY and SYGVKD. CDR3 sequence (DNA): TGTGCCATCAGATTGATGGAAGGACAGGGTCGAGGAAGGTCGCAGCCCCAGCATTTT. Encoded protein: CAIRLMEGQGRGRSQPQHF.

The gene calls are TRBV15 and TRBJ1-4, with no clear D. Germline CDR1 reads LNHNV; CDR2 reads YYDKDF (reference sequence). CDR3 size: 16 residues. The V end lost 1 base, the J end lost 7 bases, and 16 bases lay between the germline ends. CDR3 loop: CATSRGAGQVVEKLFF. For the CDR3, the DNA is TGTGCCACCAGCAGAGGGGCCGGCCAAGTCGTTGAAAAACTGTTTTTT.

CDR3 coding DNA: TGTGCCAGCAGCTTAGTGGGAGGGGAGGACGGCAGCTCCTACAATGAGCAGTTCTTC. Protein: CASSLVGGEDGSSYNEQFF. The rearrangement links TRBV7-9 to TRBJ2-1; TRBD2 matches 7 bases. CDR1 SEHNR and CDR2 FQNEAQ come from the germline V gene (reference sequence). CDR3 length equals 19 residues. The V and J ends lost 1 base and 0 bases, in that order; junction bases with no gene match: 12.

The chain couples TRBV6-5 to TRBJ1-1; D not resolved. CDR1 and CDR2 from the germline V gene are MNHEY and SVGAGI. Trimming stripped 6 bases from V and 1 base from J, with 12 bases between. The CDR3 is 14 residues long. Written as DNA, the CDR3 is TGTGCCAGCAGCCGTACACCAAGGAACACTGAAGCTTTCTTT. It translates to CASSRTPRNTEAFF.

The genes are TRBV2 and TRBJ1-1, with a weak D call TRBD1 (5 bases). This CDR3 region has 14 residues. V was clipped by 6 bases and J by 6 bases, with 17 bases between them. Germline loops: CDR1 SNHLY, CDR2 FYNNEI. DNA for the CDR3: TGTGCCAGCAGGGCGGCGGCAGGGATAGCTGAAGCTTTCTTT. Residues: CASRAAAGIAEAFF.

V usage is TRBV6-5 and J usage is TRBJ2-7, with 10 bases identical to TRBD1. The CDR3 covers 15 residues. The V gene end was trimmed by 6 bases and the J gene end by 3 bases; junction bases not matched to a gene: 8. The germline V gene encodes CDR1 MNHEY and CDR2 SVGAGI. The CDR3 region has the DNA TGTGCCAGCAGGATGACAGGGGGCACCCTCTACGAGCAGTACTTC. This gives the protein CASRMTGGTLYEQYF.

This clone showed up just once. CDR3 region: CASSYTTGVDIQYF. The CDR3 DNA sequence: TGTGCCAGCAGCTATACGACAGGGGTAGACATTCAGTACTTC. The gene calls are TRBV7-2 and TRBJ2-4; 8 nucleotides agree with TRBD1. The CDR3 covers 14 residues. V was clipped by 4 bases and J by 8 bases; unmatched bases: 7. Germline loops: CDR1 SGHTA, CDR2 FQGNSA.

The chain couples TRBV6-1 to TRBJ2-7; 9 bases are a match to TRBD1. This CDR3 region has 15 residues. The germline CDR1 and CDR2 sequences are MNHNS and SASEGT. The V and J ends lost 5 bases and 6 bases, in that order; junction bases with no gene match: 11. CDR3 DNA: TGTGCCAGCAGTCTCTCGGGACAGGGATCAAGCGAGCAGTACTTC. Protein sequence: CASSLSGQGSSEQYF.

The chain carries TRBV27 and TRBJ2-5; D gene uncertain. Trimming took 6 bases from V and 5 from J, leaving 7 bases between them. Germline V gene data show CDR1 as MNHEY and CDR2 as SMNVEV (reference sequence). The CDR3 is 11 amino acids. CDR3 protein: CASSHGETQYF. The CDR3 DNA sequence: TGTGCCAGCAGCCACGGGGAGACCCAGTACTTC.

V gene TRBV9 combines with J gene TRBJ2-3; tentatively, D is TRBD2 (5 bases). In germline, CDR1 is SGDLS, CDR2 YYNGEE. V lost 2 bases, J lost 2 bases, and 6 bases lay in between. The CDR3 runs 13 residues. CDR3 in DNA: TGTGCCAGCAGCGTGGACTTCACAGATACGCAGTATTTT. This codes for CASSVDFTDTQYF.

This clone was detected a few times. The chain uses TRBV27 and TRBJ1-1, with D unclear. The CDR3 loop spans 13 amino acids. Trimming took off 0 bases at V and 9 bases at J, with 11 bases between the two ends. The germline V gene has CDR1 MNHEY and CDR2 SMNVEV (reference sequence). The DNA of the CDR3 is TGTGCCAGCAGTTTATCATCCATGAGTAAAGCTTTCTTT. Translation gives CASSLSSMSKAFF.

This clone occurred a few times. In DNA form, the CDR3 reads TGTGCCAGTAGAGGAGGGCCGAATCAGCCCCAGCATTTT. Amino acid sequence: CASRGGPNQPQHF. V is TRBV19 and J is TRBJ1-5; D unclear. From germline, CDR1 is LNHDA and CDR2 SQIVND (reference sequence). V lost 6 bases and J lost 4, with 10 bases in between. The CDR3 runs to 13 residues.

This clone was found a few times. The chain joins TRBV28 to TRBJ2-7; 10 nucleotides align to TRBD2. Germline V gene sequence: CDR1 MDHEN, CDR2 SYDVKM. This CDR3 spans 16 amino acids. V lost 2 bases to trimming and J lost 5 bases; unmatched junction nucleotides: 9. The CDR3 sequence is CASSLGLAGVWHEQYF. Here the CDR3 DNA reads TGTGCCAGCAGTTTAGGGCTAGCGGGAGTATGGCACGAGCAGTACTTC.

This rearrangement joins TRBV6-5 to TRBJ1-6, with 7 positions matching TRBD1. Germline loops: CDR1 MNHEY, CDR2 SVGAGI. J was trimmed by 7 bases and V by 6 bases; bases with no gene match: 6. The CDR3 covers 14 residues. The CDR3 nucleotides read TGTGCCAGCAGCGACAGGGTCGAAAATTCACCCCTCCACTTT. Translated: CASSDRVENSPLHF.

The rearrangement joins TRBV9 to TRBJ2-1; maybe TRBD2 (6 bases). The CDR3 spans 16 residues. Germline loops: CDR1 SGDLS, CDR2 YYNGEE. The germline V and J ends were trimmed by 4 bases and 5 bases, with 19 bases remaining between them. The DNA of the CDR3 is TGTGCCAGCAGCCCCTGGGATGGAGGGTCGGACAATGAGCAGTTCTTC. Amino acids: CASSPWDGGSDNEQFF.

The chain couples TRBV5-3 to TRBJ1-1; D gene ambiguous. TRBV5-3 is annotated as an ORF whose role is uncertain. The V end lost 4 bases, the J end lost 3 bases, and 4 bases lay between the germline ends. This CDR3 is 11 amino acids long. The CDR3, as DNA: TGTGCCAGAAGCCCTCACACTGAAGCTTTCTTT. Amino acids: CARSPHTEAFF.

The chain combines TRBV6-1 with TRBJ2-1, with D possibly being TRBD2 (6 bases). Germline CDR1 reads MNHNS; CDR2 reads SASEGT. CDR3 length: 15 amino acids. V shed 2 bases and J shed 3 bases, with 11 bases lying between them. This CDR3 is CASSERGSYYNEQFF. The CDR3 bases are TGTGCCAGCAGTGAACGGGGGAGTTACTACAATGAGCAGTTCTTC.

The V and J genes are TRBV6-5 and TRBJ2-3, with 7 positions matching TRBD1. In germline, CDR1 is MNHEY, CDR2 SVGAGI. The CDR3 totals 14 residues. V was clipped by 2 bases and J by 6 bases; unmatched bases: 5. CDR3 sequence reads: CASSYEGAGDTQYF. The CDR3 region has the DNA TGTGCCAGCAGTTACGAGGGGGCAGGGGATACGCAGTATTTT.

The chain joins TRBV5-4 to TRBJ2-1; D possibly corresponds to TRBD1 (5 bases). There are 14 residues in the CDR3. CDR1 and CDR2 (germline): SGHNT, YYREEE (reference sequence). The ends were cut back, 0 bases at V and 4 bases at J, with 8 bases in the middle. CDR3 sequence (DNA): TGTGCCAGCAGCTTGGGACAGACTTACAATGAGCAGTTCTTC. Residues: CASSLGQTYNEQFF.

Points on this clone: At the DNA level, this CDR3 is encoded by other sequences in the same sample as well. This chain's CDR3 is CSVSRQGDTGELFF. The CDR3 DNA reads as TGCAGCGTTAGTAGACAGGGAGACACCGGGGAGCTGTTTTTT. The chain combines TRBV29-1 with TRBJ2-2; 7 nucleotides align to TRBD1. Germline V CDR1 and CDR2: SQVTM, ANQGSEA. V shed 5 bases and J 3 bases; nucleotides not matched to a gene: 6. The CDR3 length is 14 residues.